This paragraph reports one T cell receptor beta chain. This sample stems from a study of blood T cell repertoires in COVID-19. Turning to the study itself: Some COVID-19 samples were acute and others convalescent; all came from the United States, Italy and Spain. Sources were T cells, B-cell-depleted T cells, or PBMCs; the material itself was cDNA or gDNA.

Repertoires were generated with immunoSEQ multiplex PCR, while TCRdb's copy carries only in-frame clones and drops some. The data hold 75,000 to 100,000 clones, with 70% to 90% observed a single time. The germline CDR1 and CDR2 sequences are MNHEY and SMNVEV (reference sequence). This CDR3 region has 15 residues. Trimming at V came to 6 bases and at J to 5 bases, leaving 12 bases not matched to a gene. The sequence was obtained from a man aged 60 to 69 with acute or convalescent COVID-19. This chain uses TRBV27 with TRBJ2-5, with 7 bases fitting TRBD1. Sequencing was done on a sample of peripheral blood. The CDR3, as DNA: TGTGCCAGCAGACCCGTAGGGGGCCTGGGTGAGACCCAGTACTTC. This translates into CASRPVGGLGETQYF.